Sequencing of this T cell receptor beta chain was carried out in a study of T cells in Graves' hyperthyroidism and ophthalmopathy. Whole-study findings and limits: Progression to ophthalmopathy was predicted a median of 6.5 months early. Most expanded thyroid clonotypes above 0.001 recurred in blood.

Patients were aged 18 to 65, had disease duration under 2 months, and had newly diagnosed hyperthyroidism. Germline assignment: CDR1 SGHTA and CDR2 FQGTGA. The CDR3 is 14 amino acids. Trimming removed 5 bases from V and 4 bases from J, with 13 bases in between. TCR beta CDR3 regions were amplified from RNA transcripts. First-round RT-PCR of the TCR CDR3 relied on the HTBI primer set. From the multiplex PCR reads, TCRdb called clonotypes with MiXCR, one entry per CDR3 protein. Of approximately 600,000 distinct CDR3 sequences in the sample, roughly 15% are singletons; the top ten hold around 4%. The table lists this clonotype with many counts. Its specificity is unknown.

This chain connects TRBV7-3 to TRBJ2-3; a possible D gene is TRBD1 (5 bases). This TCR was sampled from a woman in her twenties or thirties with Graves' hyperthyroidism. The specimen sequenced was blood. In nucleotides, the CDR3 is TGTGCCAGCAGCCTAGGCATCAGGGCAGATACGCAGTATTTT. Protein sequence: CASSLGIRADTQYF.